This T cell receptor (beta chain) was obtained from a study of T cell responses to AZD1222 COVID-19 vaccine. Study-level points and caveats: Nearly half of unique spike-specific TCRs reportedly avoided B.1.351 and B.1.1.7 mutated regions. In a largely white British group with more females than males, clonal diversity was possibly underestimated. Sampling that yielded the repertoires occurred only after the peak T cell response.

Libraries were prepared by immunoSEQ multiplex PCR; TCRdb keeps only in-frame clonotypes and omits some of them. The profile shows around 150,000 clones, 70% to 90% of them singletons. A note on this clone: Its antigen remains unknown.

Germline-derived CDR1 and CDR2 are LGHDT and YNNKEL (reference sequence). CDR3 length: 16 amino acids. Between the trimmed V and J ends, which lost 1 base and 2 bases, there was a span of 12 bases. The clonotype comes from an adult in good health. J is TRBJ1-3 and V is TRBV3-1 (or the pseudogene TRBV3-2), with unresolved D. Sequences were derived from peripheral blood, sampled on day 0 of AZD1222 vaccination. The chain's CDR3 is CASSQVVARAGNTIYF. The CDR3 nucleotides read TGTGCCAGCAGCCAAGTAGTAGCGAGAGCTGGAAACACCATATATTTT.